This T cell receptor beta chain appears in the sequencing data of a study of T cell repertoires in cytomegalovirus infection. In the study overall: Matching HLA type, along with CMV infection, was indicated by public TCR beta signatures.

Study-wide findings and caveats: Across the ex vivo response, the dominant clonotypes were HLA-C-restricted CMV-specific TCR beta clonotypes. Cumulative frequency of public TCR beta families picked out carriers of CMV plus the relevant HLA.

A remark on this clonotype: What it recognizes is unknown. An end of the junction does not agree with germline; a read error may underlie this.

MiXCR was run by TCRdb on the reads, yielding one entry per CDR3 protein. The table includes about 530,000 distinct CDR3 sequences, more than 25% detected once. This CDR3 has 15 residues. This chain uses TRBV12-3 or TRBV12-4 with TRBJ2-3; 9 bases are a match to TRBD2. Specimen: PBMCs. The TCR comes from a human donor in good health (CMV status not recorded). Some clones in this sample may be carry-over from other donors' samples. CDR3 bases: TGTGCCAGCCGTTTGGCGGGAGGGAAGACAGATACGCAGTATTTT. The encoded protein is CASRLAGGKTDTQYF.